This T cell receptor (beta chain) was recorded in a study of HIV-infected patients and healthy controls. MiXCR was run by TCRdb on the 5' RACE reads, yielding one entry per CDR3 protein. The sample lists some 70,000 distinct CDR3 sequences; less than 20% were seen once. This clonotype is termed medium-sized. Trimming removed 4 bases at V and 10 bases at J, with 14 bases between. Looked up from germline, CDR1 is SQVTM and CDR2 is ANQGSEA. The CDR3 length is 12 residues. The source is a human donor in good health. Sequenced input: CD4+ T cells from blood. This sequence joins TRBV29-1 and TRBJ2-1; the D gene is possibly TRBD1 (5 bases). CDR3 sequence reads: CSVARQGEEQFF. The CDR3 DNA sequence: TGCAGCGTTGCACGCCAGGGTGAAGAGCAGTTCTTC.